This section outlines one TCR beta chain sequence together with its context. Its antigen is currently unknown. The CDR3 runs to 15 residues. After removal of 4 bases from V and 2 bases from J, the junction contained 11 bases not matched to a gene. Germline loops: CDR1 DFQATT, CDR2 SNEGSKA (reference sequence). Libraries of TCR beta came from iRepertoire HTBI primers plus Arm-PCR of CDR3 regions. MiXCR, applied by TCRdb to the multiplex PCR reads, yields one record per CDR3 protein. The table shows 650,000 to 700,000 distinct CDR3 sequences, with approximately 31% occurring only once. Time point of the sample: persistent/refractory GD, antithyroid drugs over 5 years with positive TRAb. PBMCs provided the RNA from which the TCR library was made. The entry originates in a study of regulatory T cells in long-lasting Graves disease. Study-level background: The criterion for persistent Graves' disease was over 5 years of antithyroid drugs with positive TSH receptor antibodies.

General observations from the study: A reduction in accuracy may have resulted from the small sample size. Persistent patients had more shared public clonotypes (about 2,700) than new patients (roughly 970). Favored usage of TRBV28, TRBJ1-2 and TRBJ2-5 was recorded in persistent disease.

The source of this sequence is a female donor with Graves disease. The rearrangement links TRBV20-1 to TRBJ2-7, with 7 bases matching TRBD1. The sample consisted of peripheral blood mononuclear cells (PBMCs), taken when the disease was refractory, from a patient treated with antithyroid drugs. CDR3 DNA: TGCAGTGCTATGCGCACAGGGGCCACAACCTACGAGCAGTACTTC. It yields the protein CSAMRTGATTYEQYF.